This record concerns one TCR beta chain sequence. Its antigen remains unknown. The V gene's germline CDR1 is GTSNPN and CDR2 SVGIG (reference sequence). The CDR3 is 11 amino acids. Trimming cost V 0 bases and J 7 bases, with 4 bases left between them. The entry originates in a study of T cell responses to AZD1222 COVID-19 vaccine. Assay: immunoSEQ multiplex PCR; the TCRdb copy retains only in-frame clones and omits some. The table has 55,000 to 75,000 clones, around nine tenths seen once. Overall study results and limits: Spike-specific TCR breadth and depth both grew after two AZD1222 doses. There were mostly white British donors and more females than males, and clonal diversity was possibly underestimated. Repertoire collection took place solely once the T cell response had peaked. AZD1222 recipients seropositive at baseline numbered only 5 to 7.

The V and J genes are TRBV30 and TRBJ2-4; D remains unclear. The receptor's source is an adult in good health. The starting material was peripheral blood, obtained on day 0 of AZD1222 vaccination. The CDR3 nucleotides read TGTGCCTGGAGTGTACGGAACATTCAGTACTTC. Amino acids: CAWSVRNIQYF.